This T cell receptor beta chain was documented in a study of response to subunit inactivated influenza vaccine. From the RT-PCR reads, TCRdb called clonotypes with MiXCR, one entry per CDR3 protein. Of hundreds of thousands of distinct CDR3 sequences listed, around 25% are singletons. Study conclusions and caveats: The study's authors posited that every seasonal influenza vaccination enlists few new T cells.

Only a few counts were recorded for this clonotype. Its matching antigen is unknown. This CDR3 has 14 amino acids. With 2 bases removed from V and 3 bases from J, the gap between germline ends came to 10 bases. The clonotype was recovered from a man over 45 who received an inactivated influenza vaccine. The rearrangement joins TRBV12-3 or TRBV12-4 to TRBJ2-5; no firm D call. The sequencing used CD4+ T cells sorted from PBMCs, collected roughly 5 days after vaccination. CDR3 bases: TGTGCCAGCAGTTTAAATGGCAGAGAAGAGACCCAGTACTTC. Translated, it gives CASSLNGREETQYF.